Here is one TCR beta chain with its context. The target antigen is unknown. Germline V gives CDR1 DFQATT, CDR2 SNEGSKA (reference sequence). V lost 5 bases to trimming and J lost 0 bases, with 4 bases between them. The CDR3 is 11 residues long. This sample is drawn from a study of T cells after yellow fever vaccination. Study-wide context: In the case of low-cell-number fractions, SMART-Seq v4 Ultra Low Input was used for preparation.

Overall study results and limits: Highly abundant clonotypes carried over from the bulk population could end up in FACS-sorted repertoires as contaminants.

TCRdb recomputed calls from the 5' RACE reads with MiXCR, one row per CDR3 protein. Among around 610,000 distinct CDR3 sequences listed, about 13% were seen once. This chain joins TRBV20-1 and TRBJ1-1; D ambiguous. This TCR derives from a man aged 30 to 39 who received the YFV17D yellow fever vaccine. Specimen: PBMCs, collected on the day of the yellow fever booster vaccination. The CDR3 here is CSAYVNTEAFF. CDR3 DNA: TGCAGTGCTTACGTGAACACTGAAGCTTTCTTT.